This TCR beta chain comes out of a study of T cell repertoires in cytomegalovirus infection. Study context: CMV epitopes, recently identified HLA-C-restricted and well-studied HLA-B-restricted, were used. Through public TCR beta signatures, both CMV infection and matching HLA type were indicated. Notes on the study in general: It was HLA-C-restricted CMV-specific TCR beta clonotypes that dominated the response ex vivo.

In this sample, this clonotype turned up a few times. Its antigen is unidentified. TCRdb recomputed calls from the reads with MiXCR, one row per CDR3 protein. The table lists 550,000 to 700,000 distinct CDR3 sequences, under 45% of them singletons. This CDR3 is 15 amino acids long. V lost 5 bases to trimming and J lost 4 bases, with 15 bases between them. This receptor was obtained from a human donor in good health (CMV status not recorded). Some clones in this sample may be carry-over from other donors' samples. The sample was cultured PBMCs, taken from culture after CMV antigen stimulation. J is TRBJ1-3 and V is TRBV12-3 or TRBV12-4; the D is unclear. CDR3 in amino acids: CASSLDGGLGNTIYF. For the CDR3, the DNA is TGTGCCAGCAGTCTGGATGGTGGTCTCGGAAACACCATATATTTT.